This TCR beta chain was retrieved from a study of early T cells in non-severe SARS-CoV-2 infection. Unique molecular identifiers were added to individual cDNA molecules. TCRdb reanalysed the 5' RACE reads using MiXCR and keeps one entry per CDR3 protein. The sample has 75,000 to 100,000 distinct CDR3 sequences, about 16% seen once. This CDR3 region has 14 residues. Trimming removed 5 bases at V and 3 bases at J, with 14 bases between. Germline V CDR1 and CDR2: MNHEY, SMNVEV (reference sequence). This clonotype has just a few counts. The receptor was derived from an adult who was a healthcare worker with PCR-confirmed SARS-CoV-2 infection or an uninfected control (not recorded which). V usage is TRBV27 and J usage is TRBJ2-7; possibly TRBD1 for D (8 bases). Sequences were obtained from whole blood. CDR3 nucleotides: TGTGCCAGCAGTCTTACAGGGGGGGGCTACGAGCAGTACTTC. Its translation is CASSLTGGGYEQYF.